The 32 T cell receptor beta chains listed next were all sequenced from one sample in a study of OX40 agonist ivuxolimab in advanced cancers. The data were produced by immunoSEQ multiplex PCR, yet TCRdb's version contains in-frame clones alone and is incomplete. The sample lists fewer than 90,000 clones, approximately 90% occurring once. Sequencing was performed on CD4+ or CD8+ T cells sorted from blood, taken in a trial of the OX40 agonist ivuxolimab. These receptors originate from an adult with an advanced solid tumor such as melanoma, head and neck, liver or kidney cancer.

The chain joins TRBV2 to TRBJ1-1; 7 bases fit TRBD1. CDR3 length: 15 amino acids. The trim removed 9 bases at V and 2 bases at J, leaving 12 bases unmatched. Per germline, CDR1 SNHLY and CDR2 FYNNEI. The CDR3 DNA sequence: TGTGCCAGTTGCACCGGGACAGCGGTAAACACTGAAGCTTTCTTT. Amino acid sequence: CASCTGTAVNTEAFF.

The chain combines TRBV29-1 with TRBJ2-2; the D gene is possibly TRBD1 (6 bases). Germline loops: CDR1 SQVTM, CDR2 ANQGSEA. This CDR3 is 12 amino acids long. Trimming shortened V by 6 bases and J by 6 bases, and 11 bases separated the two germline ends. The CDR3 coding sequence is TGCAGCGTCTTAGGGGGTTCCGGGGAGCTGTTTTTT. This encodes CSVLGGSGELFF.

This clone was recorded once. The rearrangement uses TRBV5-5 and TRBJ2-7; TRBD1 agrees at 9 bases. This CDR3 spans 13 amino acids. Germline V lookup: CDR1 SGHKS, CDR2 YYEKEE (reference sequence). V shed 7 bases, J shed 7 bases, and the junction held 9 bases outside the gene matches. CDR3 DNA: TGTGCCAGCGAGCAGGGGGACAGGGTTGAGCAGTACTTC. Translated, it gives CASEQGDRVEQYF.

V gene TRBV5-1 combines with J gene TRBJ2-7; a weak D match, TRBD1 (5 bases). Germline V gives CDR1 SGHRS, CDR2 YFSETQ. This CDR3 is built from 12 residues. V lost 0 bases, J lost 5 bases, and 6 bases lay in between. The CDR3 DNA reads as TGCGCCAGCAGCTTGGAAGGGGACGAGCAGTACTTC. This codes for CASSLEGDEQYF.

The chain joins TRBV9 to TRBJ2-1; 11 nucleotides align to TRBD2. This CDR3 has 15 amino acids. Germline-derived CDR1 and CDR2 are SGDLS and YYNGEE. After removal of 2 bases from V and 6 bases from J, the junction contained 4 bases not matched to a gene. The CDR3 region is CASSVGTSGSNEQFF. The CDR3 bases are TGTGCCAGCAGCGTCGGGACTAGCGGCAGCAATGAGCAGTTCTTC.

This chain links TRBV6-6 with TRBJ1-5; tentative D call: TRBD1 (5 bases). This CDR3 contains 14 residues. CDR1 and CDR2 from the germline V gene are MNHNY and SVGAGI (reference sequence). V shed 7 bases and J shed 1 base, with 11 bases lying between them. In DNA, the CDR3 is TGTGCCAGCAAGGTCCAGGGAAGCAATCAGCCCCAGCATTTT. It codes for CASKVQGSNQPQHF.

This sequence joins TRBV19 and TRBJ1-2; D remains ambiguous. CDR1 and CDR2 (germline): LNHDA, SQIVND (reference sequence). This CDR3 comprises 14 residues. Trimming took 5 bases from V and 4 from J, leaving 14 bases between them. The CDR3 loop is CASSFGRAPYGYTF. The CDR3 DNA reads TGTGCCAGTAGTTTCGGCAGAGCCCCCTATGGCTACACCTTC.

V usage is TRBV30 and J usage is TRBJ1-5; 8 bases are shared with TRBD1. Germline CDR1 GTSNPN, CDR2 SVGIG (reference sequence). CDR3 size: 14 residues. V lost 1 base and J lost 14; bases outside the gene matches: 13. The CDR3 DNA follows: TGTGCCTGGAGTGCCCAGGGGACAGGAGGGTTCAAGCATTTT. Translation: CAWSAQGTGGFKHF.

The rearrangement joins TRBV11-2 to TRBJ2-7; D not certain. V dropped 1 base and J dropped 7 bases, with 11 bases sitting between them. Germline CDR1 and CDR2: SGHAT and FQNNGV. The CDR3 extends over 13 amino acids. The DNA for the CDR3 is TGTGCCAGCAGCTTAGTTAAGGCCGAAGAGCAGTACTTC. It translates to CASSLVKAEEQYF.

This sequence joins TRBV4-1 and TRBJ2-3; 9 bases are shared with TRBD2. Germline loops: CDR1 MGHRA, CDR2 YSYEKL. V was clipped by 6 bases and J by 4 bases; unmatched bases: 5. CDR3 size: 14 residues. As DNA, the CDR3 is TGCGCCAGCAGGGATAGCGGGAGATCAGATACGCAGTATTTT. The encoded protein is CASRDSGRSDTQYF.

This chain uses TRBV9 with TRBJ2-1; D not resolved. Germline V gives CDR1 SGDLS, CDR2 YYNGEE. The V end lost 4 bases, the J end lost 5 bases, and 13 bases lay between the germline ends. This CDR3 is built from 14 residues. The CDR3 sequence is CASSLLPTDNEQFF. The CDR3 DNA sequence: TGTGCCAGCAGCCTATTACCGACGGACAATGAGCAGTTCTTC.

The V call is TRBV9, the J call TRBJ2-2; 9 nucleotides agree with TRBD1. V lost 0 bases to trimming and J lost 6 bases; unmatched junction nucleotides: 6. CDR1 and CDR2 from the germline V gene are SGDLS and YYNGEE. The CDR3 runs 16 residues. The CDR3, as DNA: TGTGCCAGCAGCGTAGACCGGGACAGGGTTTCCGGGGAGCTGTTTTTT. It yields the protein CASSVDRDRVSGELFF.

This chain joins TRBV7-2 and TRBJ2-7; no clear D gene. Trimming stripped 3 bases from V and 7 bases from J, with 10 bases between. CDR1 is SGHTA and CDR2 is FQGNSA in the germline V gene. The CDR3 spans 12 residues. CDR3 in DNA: TGTGCCAGCAGCTTCAGAATGGGGGAGCAGTACTTC. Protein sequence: CASSFRMGEQYF.

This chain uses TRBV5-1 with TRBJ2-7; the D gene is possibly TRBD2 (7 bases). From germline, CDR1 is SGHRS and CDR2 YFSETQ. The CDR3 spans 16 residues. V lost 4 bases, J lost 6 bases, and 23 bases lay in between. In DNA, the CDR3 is TGCGCCAGCAGCCTGCGGGGGCCTAGTGAGGGGGGCGAGCAGTACTTC. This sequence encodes CASSLRGPSEGGEQYF.

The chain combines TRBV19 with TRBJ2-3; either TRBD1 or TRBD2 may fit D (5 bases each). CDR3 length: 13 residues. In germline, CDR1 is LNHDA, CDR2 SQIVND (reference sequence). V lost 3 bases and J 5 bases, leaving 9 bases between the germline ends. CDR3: CASSIGGIDTQYF. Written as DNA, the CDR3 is TGTGCCAGTAGTATTGGGGGAATAGATACGCAGTATTTT. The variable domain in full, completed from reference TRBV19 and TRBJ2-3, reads DGGITQSPKYLFRKEGQNVTLSCEQNLNHDAMYWYRQDPGQGLRLIYYSQIVNDFQKGDIAEGYSVSREKKESFPLTVTSAQKNPTAFYLCASSIGGIDTQYFGPGTRLTVL.

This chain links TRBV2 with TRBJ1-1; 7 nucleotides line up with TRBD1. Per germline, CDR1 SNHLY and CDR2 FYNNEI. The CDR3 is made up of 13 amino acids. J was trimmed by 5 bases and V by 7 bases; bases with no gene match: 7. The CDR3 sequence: CASTPGTETEAFF. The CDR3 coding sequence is TGTGCCAGCACCCCAGGGACAGAAACTGAAGCTTTCTTT. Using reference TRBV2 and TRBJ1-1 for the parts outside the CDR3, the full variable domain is EPEVTQTPSHQVTQMGQEVILRCVPISNHLYFYWYRQILGQKVEFLVSFYNNEISEKSEIFDDQFSVERPDGSNFTLKIRSTKLEDSAMYFCASTPGTETEAFFGQGTRLTVV.

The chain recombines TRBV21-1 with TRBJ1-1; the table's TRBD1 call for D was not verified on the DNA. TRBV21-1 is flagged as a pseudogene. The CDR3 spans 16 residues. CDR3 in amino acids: CASNQKVGGVSTEAFF. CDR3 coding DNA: TGTGCCAGCAATCAAAAGGTAGGGGGAGTGAGCACTGAAGCTTTCTTT.

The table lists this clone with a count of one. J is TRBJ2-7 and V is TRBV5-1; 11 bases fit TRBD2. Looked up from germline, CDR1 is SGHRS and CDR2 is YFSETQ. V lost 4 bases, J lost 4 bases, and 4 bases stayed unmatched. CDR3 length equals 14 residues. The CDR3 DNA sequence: TGCGCCAGCAGCAAGACTAGCGGGGAGTACGAGCAGTACTTC. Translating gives CASSKTSGEYEQYF.

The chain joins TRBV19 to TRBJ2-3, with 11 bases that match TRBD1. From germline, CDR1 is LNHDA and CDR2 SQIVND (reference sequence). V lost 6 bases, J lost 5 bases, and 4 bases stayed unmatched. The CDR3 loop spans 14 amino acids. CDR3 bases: TGTGCCAGTAGGTGGACAGGGGGCGAAGATACGCAGTATTTT. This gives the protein CASRWTGGEDTQYF.

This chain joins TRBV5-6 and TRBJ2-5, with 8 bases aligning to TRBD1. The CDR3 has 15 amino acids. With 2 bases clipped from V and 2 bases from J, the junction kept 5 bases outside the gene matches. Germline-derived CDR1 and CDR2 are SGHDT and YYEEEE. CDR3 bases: TGTGCCAGCAGCTTCAGGACAGGGCGGCAAGAGACCCAGTACTTC. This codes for CASSFRTGRQETQYF. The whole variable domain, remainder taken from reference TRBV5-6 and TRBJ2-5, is DAGVTQSPTHLIKTRGQQVTLRCSPKSGHDTVSWYQQALGQGPQFIFQYYEEEERQRGNFPDRFSGHQFPNYSSELNVNALLLGDSALYLCASSFRTGRQETQYFGPGTRLLVL.

The CDR3 DNA sequence: TGTGCCAGCAGCCCACGGACTAGCGGGAGCTCGGGCACCGGGGAGCTGTTTTTT. It translates to CASSPRTSGSSGTGELFF. This chain links TRBV11-2 with TRBJ2-2, with 13 bases lining up with TRBD2. The CDR3 is 18 residues long. Germline CDR1 reads SGHAT; CDR2 reads FQNNGV. V was clipped by 5 bases and J by 4 bases; unmatched bases: 10.

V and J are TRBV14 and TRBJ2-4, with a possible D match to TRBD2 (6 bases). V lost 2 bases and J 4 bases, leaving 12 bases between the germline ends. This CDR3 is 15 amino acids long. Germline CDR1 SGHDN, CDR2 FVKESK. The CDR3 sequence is CASSQRASGKNIQYF. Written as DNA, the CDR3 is TGTGCCAGCAGCCAACGAGCAAGCGGGAAAAACATTCAGTACTTC.

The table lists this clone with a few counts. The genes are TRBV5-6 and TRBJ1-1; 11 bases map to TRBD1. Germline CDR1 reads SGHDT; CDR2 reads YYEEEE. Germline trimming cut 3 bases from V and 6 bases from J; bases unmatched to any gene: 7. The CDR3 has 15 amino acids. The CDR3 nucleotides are TGTGCCAGCAGCTCCGGACAGGGGGCGAGGGCTGAAGCTTTCTTT. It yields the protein CASSSGQGARAEAFF.

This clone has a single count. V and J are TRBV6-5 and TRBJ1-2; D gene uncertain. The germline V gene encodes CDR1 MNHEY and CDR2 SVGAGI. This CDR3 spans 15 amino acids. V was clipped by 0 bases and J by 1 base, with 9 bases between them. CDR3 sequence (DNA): TGTGCCAGCAGTTACTCGACGCGGGGTAACTATGGCTACACCTTC. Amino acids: CASSYSTRGNYGYTF.

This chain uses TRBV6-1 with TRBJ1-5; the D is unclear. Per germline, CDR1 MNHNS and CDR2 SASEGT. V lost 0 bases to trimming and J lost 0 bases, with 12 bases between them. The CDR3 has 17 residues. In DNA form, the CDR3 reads TGTGCCAGCAGTGAAGCATGGGCCCTCTATAGCAATCAGCCCCAGCATTTT. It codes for CASSEAWALYSNQPQHF.

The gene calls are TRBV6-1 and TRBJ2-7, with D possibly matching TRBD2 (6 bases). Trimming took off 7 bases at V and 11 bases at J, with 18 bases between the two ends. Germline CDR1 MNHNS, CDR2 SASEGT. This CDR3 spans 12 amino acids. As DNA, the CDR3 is TGTGCCAGCACCCAGGTGGGGACTTCGGAGTACTTC. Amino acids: CASTQVGTSEYF.

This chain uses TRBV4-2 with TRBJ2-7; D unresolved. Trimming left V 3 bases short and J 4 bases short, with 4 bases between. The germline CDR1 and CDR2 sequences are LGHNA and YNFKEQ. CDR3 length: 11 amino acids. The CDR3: CASSQRYEQYF. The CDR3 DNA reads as TGTGCCAGCAGCCAGAGGTACGAGCAGTACTTC.

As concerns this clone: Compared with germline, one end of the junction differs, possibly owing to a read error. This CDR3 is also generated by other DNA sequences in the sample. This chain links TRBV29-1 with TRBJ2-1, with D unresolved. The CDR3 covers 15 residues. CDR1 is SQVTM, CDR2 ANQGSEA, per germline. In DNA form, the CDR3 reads TGCAGCGCTAAAATTCACCTCAGGAAAGACAATGAACAGTTCTTC. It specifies CSAKIHLRKDNEQFF.

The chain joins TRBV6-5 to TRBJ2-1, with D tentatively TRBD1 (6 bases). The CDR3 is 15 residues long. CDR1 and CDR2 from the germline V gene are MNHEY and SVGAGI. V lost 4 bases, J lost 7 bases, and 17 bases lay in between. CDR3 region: CASSWRTAYGNEQFF. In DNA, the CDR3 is TGTGCCAGCAGTTGGCGGACAGCCTATGGGAATGAGCAGTTCTTC.

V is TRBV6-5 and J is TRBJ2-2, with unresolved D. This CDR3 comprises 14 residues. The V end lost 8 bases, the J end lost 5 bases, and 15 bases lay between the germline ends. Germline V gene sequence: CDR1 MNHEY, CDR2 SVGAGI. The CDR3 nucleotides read TGTGCCAGCTCAAGGCCCGAGATTACCGGGGAGCTGTTTTTT. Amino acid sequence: CASSRPEITGELFF.

CDR3 DNA: TGTGCCAGCAGCGTAGGCCCAGGGGGCCTAGCGGGAGGCGAGCAGTACTTC. Amino acids: CASSVGPGGLAGGEQYF. V usage is TRBV9 and J usage is TRBJ2-7; 11 bases are shared with TRBD2. The CDR3 extends over 17 amino acids. The germline V gene encodes CDR1 SGDLS and CDR2 YYNGEE. J lost 6 bases, V lost 0 bases, and 11 bases had no gene match.

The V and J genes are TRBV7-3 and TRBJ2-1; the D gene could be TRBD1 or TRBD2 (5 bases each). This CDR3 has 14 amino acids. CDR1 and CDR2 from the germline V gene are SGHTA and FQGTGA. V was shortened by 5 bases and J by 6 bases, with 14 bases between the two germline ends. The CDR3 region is CASSPPGTTNEQFF. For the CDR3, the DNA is TGTGCCAGCAGCCCCCCCGGGACGACCAATGAGCAGTTCTTC.